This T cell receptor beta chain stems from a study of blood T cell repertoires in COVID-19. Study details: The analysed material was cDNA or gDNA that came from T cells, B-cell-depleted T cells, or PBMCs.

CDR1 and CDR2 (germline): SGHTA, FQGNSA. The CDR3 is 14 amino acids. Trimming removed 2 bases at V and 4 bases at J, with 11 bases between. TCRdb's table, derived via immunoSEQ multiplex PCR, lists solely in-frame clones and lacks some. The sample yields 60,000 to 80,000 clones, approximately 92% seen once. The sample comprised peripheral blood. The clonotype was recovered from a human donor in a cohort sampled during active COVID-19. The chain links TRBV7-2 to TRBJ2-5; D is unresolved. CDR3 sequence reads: CASSLMRSPETQYF. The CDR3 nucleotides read TGTGCCAGCAGCTTAATGAGGAGCCCAGAGACCCAGTACTTC.